The T cell receptor (beta chain) under discussion was sequenced for a study of identical twins. Points from the study as a whole: Twin pairs' shared out-of-frame alpha sequences were enriched in low generation probability.

Germline lookup yields CDR1 MGHDK and CDR2 SYGVNS. The CDR3 length is 12 residues. Trimming cost V 1 base and J 2 bases, with 2 bases left between them. This clonotype was observed a few times. Its antigen is currently unknown. A universal primer site was created by template switching, with the cDNA bearing unique molecular identifiers. Each CDR3 protein is one row after TCRdb ran MiXCR on the 5' RACE reads. Here the sample spans 1,800,000 or so distinct CDR3 sequences, less than 35% being singletons. Sequenced input: cord blood. The sequence came from a newborn girl in good health. This chain uses TRBV25-1 with TRBJ1-1; no reliable D call. The CDR3 nucleotides are TGTGCCAGCAGTGAATCCAACACTGAAGCTTTCTTT. Translated: CASSESNTEAFF. Full variable domain (outside the CDR3, taken from reference TRBV25-1 and TRBJ1-1): EADIYQTPRYLVIGTGKKITLECSQTMGHDKMYWYQQDPGMELHLIHYSYGVNSTEKGDLSSESTVSRIRTEHFPLTLESARPSHTSQYLCASSESNTEAFFGQGTRLTVV.